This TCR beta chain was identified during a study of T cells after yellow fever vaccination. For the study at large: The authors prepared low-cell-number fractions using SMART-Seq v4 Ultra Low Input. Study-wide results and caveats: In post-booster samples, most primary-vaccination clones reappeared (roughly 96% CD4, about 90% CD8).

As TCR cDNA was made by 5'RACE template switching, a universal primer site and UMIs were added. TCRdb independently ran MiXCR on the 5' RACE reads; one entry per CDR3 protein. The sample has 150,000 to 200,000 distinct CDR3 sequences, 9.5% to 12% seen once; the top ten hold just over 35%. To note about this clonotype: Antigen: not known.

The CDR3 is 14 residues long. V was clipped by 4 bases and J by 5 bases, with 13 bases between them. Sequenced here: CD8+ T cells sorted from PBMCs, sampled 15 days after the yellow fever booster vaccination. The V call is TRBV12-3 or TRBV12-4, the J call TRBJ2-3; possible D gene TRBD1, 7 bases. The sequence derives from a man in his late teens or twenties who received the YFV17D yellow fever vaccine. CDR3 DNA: TGTGCCAGCAGTTCGCGACAGGGAGGAGATACGCAGTATTTT. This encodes CASSSRQGGDTQYF.